This T cell receptor beta chain was sequenced for a study of early T cells in non-severe SARS-CoV-2 infection. Study as a whole: Bulk RNA taken from unsorted whole blood was sequenced, leaving chains unpaired. Study-level points and caveats: VDJdb matching favored anti-spike CD8 responses, missing private and CD4 specificities.

The CDR3 runs 13 residues. V lost 3 bases to trimming and J lost 3 bases, with 9 bases between them. Unique molecular identifiers were added to individual cDNA molecules. TCRdb passed the 5' RACE reads through MiXCR, listing each CDR3 protein once. In the table there are tens of thousands of distinct CDR3 sequences, approximately 13% of which are singletons. This clonotype was observed a few times. Its antigen is as yet unknown. The gene calls are TRBV12-3 or TRBV12-4 and TRBJ2-7, with D uncertain. The material sequenced was whole blood. The source is an adult who was a healthcare worker with PCR-confirmed SARS-CoV-2 infection or an uninfected control (not recorded which). The CDR3 nucleotides are TGTGCCAGCAGTTTCGTCCTTTTCTACGAGCAGTACTTC. It encodes CASSFVLFYEQYF.